The rows below give T cell receptor beta chains drawn from one sample of a study of cytomegalovirus exposure and HLA in healthy donors. The table came from immunoSEQ multiplex PCR; TCRdb's copy has only in-frame clones and leaves some out. The sample comprises 35,000 to 45,000 clones, 60% to 80% of which are singletons, and approximately 8% rests with the top ten. Sequencing used PBMCs. Receptors were obtained from a woman in her twenties or thirties in good health and CMV-seropositive. Both conserved end residues are trimmed from each CDR3. Some rows have no size entry. The others give once, few or many, or a class for an expanded clone.

clone_size	v_call	j_call	cdr3_length	cdr3_aa
NA	TRBV27	TRBJ1-1	13	ASSPWTGGAGGAF
once	TRBV19	TRBJ1-5	14	ASSMIGEGNNQPQH
NA	TRBV6-5	TRBJ1-1	14	ASSYSISTGDTEAF
NA	TRBV11-2	TRBJ2-7	12	ASSLGVYAYEQY
NA	TRBV5-1	TRBJ1-4	12	ASSLGGSNEKLF
NA	TRBV5-1	TRBJ2-7	14	ASSLTAGGYGYEQY
NA	TRBV18	TRBJ1-1	15	ASLPPLPGGRDTEAF
NA	TRBV30	TRBJ2-2	9	AWKSAGELF
once	TRBV5-4	TRBJ1-2	11	ASSWTLNYGYT
once	TRBV4-1	TRBJ2-3	16	ASSPGDGTGTSTDTQY
few	TRBV5-8	TRBJ2-1	13	ASSLSGQVYNEQF
NA	TRBV4-2	TRBJ1-2	13	ASSQGDRGFTGYT
NA	TRBV28	TRBJ2-7	12	ASRFSGRVGEQY
NA	TRBV6-5	TRBJ2-1	12	ASSYGGGGYEQF
NA	TRBV5-1	TRBJ2-1	15	ASSSGTSKSSYNEQF
NA	TRBV19	TRBJ2-3	14	ASSSTDWTITDTQY
NA	TRBV28	TRBJ1-1	10	ASINQGTEAF
NA	TRBV2	TRBJ2-2	9	AITVSGELF
NA	TRBV6-5	TRBJ1-2	13	ASRRDSGANGGYT
NA	TRBV6-6	TRBJ2-1	13	ASSYSDRAYNEQF